This T cell receptor beta chain was found in a study of blood T cell repertoires in COVID-19 (dated by TCRdb to the early 2020s). About the investigation overall: The collaborator samples originated in the United States, Italy and Spain and spanned the acute and convalescent phases of COVID-19. The material from the prospective study consisted of cDNA or gDNA derived from T cells, B-cell-depleted T cells, or PBMCs. Subjects who had been exposed to COVID-19, were actively infected with it, or had recovered from it provided the deeply sampled blood TCRbeta repertoires that made up the dataset. The repertoires were made available in a free public database intended to serve as a resource for research on the immune response to SARS-CoV-2. The samples were drawn from the first 160 participants of the ongoing ImmuneRACE study and from 1,254 subjects provided by 6 global collaborators. The sample metadata nearly always contained a de-identified subject ID, COVID-19 status, age in years and sex. HLA class I and class II types, where available, came from metadata supplied by the sample provider rather than from assay-based typing.

CDR1 MDHEN and CDR2 SYDVKM were looked up in the germline V gene. V loses 7 bases at its end and J loses 6 bases; junction bases beyond the gene matches: 6. The CDR3 measures 13 amino acids from cysteine to phenylalanine. Only the CDR3 part of the read is kept: 39 bases, read in frame from the first base. What the study reported, not specific to this receptor: The quantity of clinical and demographic metadata differed by source and by participant and was supplied without curation.

Each collaborating institution followed its own protocols to collect whole blood in K2EDTA tubes. For TCRbeta analysis, collaborators shipped samples in one of three forms: frozen whole blood, isolated PBMCs, or DNA extracted from either of those sample types. As to this clone: Its specific antigen is unknown. Base qualities are not at hand, and no much larger clone is one base apart.

The immunoSEQ Assay, a bias-controlled multiplex PCR, was used to amplify TCRbeta CDR3 regions from genomic DNA. The study's processing was this. Nucleated cell counts per sample were estimated from amplification of reference gene primers within the assay. Sequence reads were collapsed and filtered to measure the absolute abundance of every unique TCRbeta CDR3 rearrangement. For each sample, productive Simpson clonality was calculated as the square root of Simpson's diversity index across productive rearrangements. Drawn from immuneACCESS, this table holds only the in-frame rearrangements with V and J called that TCRdb kept. Clones are partly lost; checked studies trace under half to an unresolved V gene and leave the rest unexplained. That table furnishes V, J and clone size, whereas the DNA furnished D and trimming. This sample is represented by 340,000 or so clones; around 80% of them were singletons. 2.5% to 3% of the sample goes to the ten largest clones.

The source material was peripheral blood. The rearrangement combines TRBV28 with TRBJ2-3, and 8 bases in between align with TRBD2. This receptor was obtained from a man aged 30 to 39 with active or convalescent COVID-19. This receptor has the CDR3 CASTAGGDDTQYF. The DNA sequence is as follows: TGTGCCAGCACTGCGGGAGGCGATGATACGCAGTATTTT.